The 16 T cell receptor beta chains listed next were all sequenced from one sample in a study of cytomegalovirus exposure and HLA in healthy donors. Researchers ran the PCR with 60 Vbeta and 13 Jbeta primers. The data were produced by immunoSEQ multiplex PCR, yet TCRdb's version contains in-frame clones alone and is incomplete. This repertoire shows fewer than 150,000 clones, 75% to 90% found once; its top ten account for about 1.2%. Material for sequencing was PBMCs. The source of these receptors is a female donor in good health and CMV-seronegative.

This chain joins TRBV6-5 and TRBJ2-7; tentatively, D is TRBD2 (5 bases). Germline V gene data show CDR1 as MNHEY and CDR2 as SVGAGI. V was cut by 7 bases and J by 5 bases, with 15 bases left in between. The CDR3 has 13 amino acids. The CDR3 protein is CASTSWGAHEQYF. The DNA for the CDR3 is TGTGCCAGCACCTCATGGGGAGCTCACGAGCAGTACTTC.

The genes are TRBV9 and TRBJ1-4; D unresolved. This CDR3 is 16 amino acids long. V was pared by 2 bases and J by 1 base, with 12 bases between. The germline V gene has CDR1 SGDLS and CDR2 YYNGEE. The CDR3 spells CASSVRGDGTNEKLFF. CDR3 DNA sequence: TGTGCCAGCAGCGTGCGCGGCGACGGAACTAATGAAAAACTGTTTTTT.

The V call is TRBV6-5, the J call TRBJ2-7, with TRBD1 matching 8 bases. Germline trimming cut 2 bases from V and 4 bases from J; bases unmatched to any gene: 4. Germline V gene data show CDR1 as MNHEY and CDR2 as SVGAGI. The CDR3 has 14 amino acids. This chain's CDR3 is CASSYARGRYEQYF. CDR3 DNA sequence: TGTGCCAGCAGTTACGCCAGGGGGCGTTACGAGCAGTACTTC.

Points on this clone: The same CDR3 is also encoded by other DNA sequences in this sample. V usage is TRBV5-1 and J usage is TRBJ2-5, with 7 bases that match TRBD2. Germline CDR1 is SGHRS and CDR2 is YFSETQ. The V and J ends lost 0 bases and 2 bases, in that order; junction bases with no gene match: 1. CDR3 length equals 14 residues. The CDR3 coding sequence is TGCGCCAGCAGCTTGGCCGGGGGGCAAGAGACCCAGTACTTC. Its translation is CASSLAGGQETQYF.

In nucleotides, the CDR3 is TGTGCCAGTAGTCCTCCGGGAGAGACCCAGTACTTC. Its translation is CASSPPGETQYF. The chain couples TRBV19 to TRBJ2-5, with D unresolved. Germline V lookup: CDR1 LNHDA, CDR2 SQIVND (reference sequence). Between the trimmed V and J ends, which lost 5 bases and 4 bases, there was a span of 8 bases. The CDR3 sequence is 12 residues long. Full variable domain (missing parts from reference TRBV19 and TRBJ2-5): DGGITQSPKYLFRKEGQNVTLSCEQNLNHDAMYWYRQDPGQGLRLIYYSQIVNDFQKGDIAEGYSVSREKKESFPLTVTSAQKNPTAFYLCASSPPGETQYFGPGTRLLVL.

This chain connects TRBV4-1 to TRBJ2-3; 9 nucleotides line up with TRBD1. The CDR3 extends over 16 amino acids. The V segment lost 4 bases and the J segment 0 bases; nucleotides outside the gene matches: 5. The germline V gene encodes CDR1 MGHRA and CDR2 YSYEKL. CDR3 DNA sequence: TGCGCCAGCAGCCGGAGGGACAGGGCTAGCACAGATACGCAGTATTTT. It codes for CASSRRDRASTDTQYF.

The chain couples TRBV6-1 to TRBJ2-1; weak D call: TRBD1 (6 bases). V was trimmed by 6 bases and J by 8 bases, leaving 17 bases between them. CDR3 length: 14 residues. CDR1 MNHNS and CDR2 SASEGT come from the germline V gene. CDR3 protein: CASRGNDRWYEQFF. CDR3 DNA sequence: TGTGCCAGCAGAGGGAATGACAGGTGGTATGAGCAGTTCTTC.

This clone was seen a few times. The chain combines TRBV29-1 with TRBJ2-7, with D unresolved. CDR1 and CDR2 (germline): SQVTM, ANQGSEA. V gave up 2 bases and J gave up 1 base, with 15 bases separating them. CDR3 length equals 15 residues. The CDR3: CSVEWSGSPSYEQYF. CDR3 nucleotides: TGCAGCGTTGAATGGTCGGGTAGCCCGTCCTACGAGCAGTACTTC.

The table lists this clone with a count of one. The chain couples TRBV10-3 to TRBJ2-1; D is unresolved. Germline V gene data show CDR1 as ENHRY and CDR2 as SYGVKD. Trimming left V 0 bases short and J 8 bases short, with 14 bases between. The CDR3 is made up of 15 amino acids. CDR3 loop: CAISESSRVADEQFF. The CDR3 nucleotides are TGTGCCATCAGTGAGTCTTCACGGGTCGCAGATGAGCAGTTCTTC.

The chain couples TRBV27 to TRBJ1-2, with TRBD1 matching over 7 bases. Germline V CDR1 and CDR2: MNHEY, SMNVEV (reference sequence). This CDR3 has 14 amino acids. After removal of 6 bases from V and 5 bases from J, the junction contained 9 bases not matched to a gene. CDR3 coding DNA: TGTGCCAGCAGCTTTACAGGGGCCCCTTATGGCTACACCTTC. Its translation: CASSFTGAPYGYTF.

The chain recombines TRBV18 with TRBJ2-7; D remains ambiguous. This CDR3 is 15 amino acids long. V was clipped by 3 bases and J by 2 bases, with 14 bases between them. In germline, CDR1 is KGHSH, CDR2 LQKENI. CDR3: CASSPLPTQTYEQYF. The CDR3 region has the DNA TGTGCCAGCTCACCCCTACCGACTCAAACCTACGAGCAGTACTTC.

The DNA for the CDR3 is TGTGCCAGCAGTACCCGGGACAGGGACCCTAATGAAAAACTGTTTTTT. It translates to CASSTRDRDPNEKLFF. This chain links TRBV27 with TRBJ1-4; 9 bases fit TRBD1. The V and J ends lost 5 bases and 3 bases, in that order; junction bases with no gene match: 7. The germline V gene has CDR1 MNHEY and CDR2 SMNVEV (reference sequence). The CDR3 extends over 16 amino acids.

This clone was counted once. CDR3 nucleotides: TGTGCCAGCAGCACGGACACAGCCCTATTCAATGGCTACACCTTC. Protein product: CASSTDTALFNGYTF. The V call is TRBV5-6, the J call TRBJ1-2, with D possibly matching TRBD1 (5 bases). This CDR3 comprises 15 residues. Germline V gene lookup returns CDR1 SGHDT and CDR2 YYEEEE. V shed 4 bases and J shed 6 bases, with 19 bases lying between them.

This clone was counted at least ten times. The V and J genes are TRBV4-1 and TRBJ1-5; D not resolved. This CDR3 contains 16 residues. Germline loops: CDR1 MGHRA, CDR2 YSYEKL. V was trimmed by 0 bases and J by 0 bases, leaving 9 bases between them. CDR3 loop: CASSQDWQFSNQPQHF. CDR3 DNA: TGCGCCAGCAGCCAAGATTGGCAGTTTAGCAATCAGCCCCAGCATTTT.

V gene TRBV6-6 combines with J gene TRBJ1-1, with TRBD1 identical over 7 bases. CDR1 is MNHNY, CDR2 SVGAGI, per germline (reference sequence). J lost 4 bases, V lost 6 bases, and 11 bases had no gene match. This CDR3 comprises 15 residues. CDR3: CASSQGTVAFTEAFF. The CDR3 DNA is TGTGCCAGCAGCCAAGGGACAGTAGCATTCACTGAAGCTTTCTTT.

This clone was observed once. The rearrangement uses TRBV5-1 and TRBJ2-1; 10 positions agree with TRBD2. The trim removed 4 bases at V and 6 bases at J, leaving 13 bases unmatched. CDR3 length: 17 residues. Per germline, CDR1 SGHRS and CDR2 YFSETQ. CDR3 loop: CASSRQGSLAGANEQFF. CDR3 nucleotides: TGCGCCAGCAGCCGACAGGGGTCGCTAGCGGGGGCCAATGAGCAGTTCTTC.